This T cell receptor (beta chain) is from a study of cytomegalovirus exposure and HLA in healthy donors. The J segment lost 2 bases and the V segment lost 6 bases, leaving 8 bases of the junction unmatched. CDR3 length: 15 residues. Germline V lookup: CDR1 MNHEY, CDR2 SMNVEV (reference sequence). The PCR had 60 Vbeta and 13 Jbeta primers. Data came from immunoSEQ multiplex PCR; TCRdb stores just in-frame clones and leaves some out. The sample lists some 120,000 clones, around three quarters occurring once. For this clone: This specimen includes other DNA sequences encoding the same CDR3.

This sequence joins TRBV27 and TRBJ2-7; TRBD1 aligns across 9 bases. This receptor was taken from a woman in her fifties or sixties in good health and CMV-seropositive. Sample: PBMCs. CDR3 in DNA: TGTGCCAGCAGGCGATGGACAGGGGACCCCTACGAGCAGTACTTC. As protein: CASRRWTGDPYEQYF.